Presented here are 23 T cell receptor beta chains from one specimen sequenced in a study of blood T cell repertoires in COVID-19. Assay used: immunoSEQ multiplex PCR; TCRdb lists only in-frame clones, some missing. Of more than 100,000 clones in the sample, 80% to 90% are singletons; the top ten hold 2.4%. Input material: PBMCs or T cells enriched from blood (not recorded which). Receptors originate from a man in his forties with acute COVID-19.

V usage is TRBV10-1 and J usage is TRBJ2-2; 7 bases fit TRBD1. The CDR3 totals 14 residues. Unmatched junction bases numbered 9, after V lost 7 bases and J lost 7 bases. Germline V lookup: CDR1 WNHNN, CDR2 SYGVQD (reference sequence). CDR3 coding DNA: TGCGCCAGCAATTCAGGGGGTTGTAACGGGGAGCTGTTTTTT. Translating it yields CASNSGGCNGELFF.

This chain uses TRBV2 with TRBJ2-3; TRBD2 aligns across 9 bases. The CDR3 covers 16 residues. The germline V gene has CDR1 SNHLY and CDR2 FYNNEI. With 7 bases clipped from V and 3 bases from J, the junction kept 11 bases outside the gene matches. The CDR3 is CASKRSSGRRTDTQYF. The CDR3 DNA follows: TGTGCCAGCAAGAGGAGCAGCGGGAGGAGGACAGATACGCAGTATTTT.

The chain links TRBV5-4 to TRBJ2-7; 11 bases match TRBD2. The CDR3 has 16 amino acids. V lost 4 bases to trimming and J lost 3 bases; unmatched junction nucleotides: 9. Germline V gene sequence: CDR1 SGHNT, CDR2 YYREEE (reference sequence). CDR3 nucleotide sequence: TGTGCCAGCAGCGCCTCTAGCGGGGGGCAATACTACGAGCAGTACTTC. Translated: CASSASSGGQYYEQYF.

The chain couples TRBV7-2 to TRBJ2-1; 12 positions match TRBD2. The junction had 7 bases not matched to a gene; V was cut back by 1 base and J by 6 bases. CDR1 SGHTA and CDR2 FQGNSA come from the germline V gene. This CDR3 has 17 amino acids. The CDR3 sequence is CASSLVGLAGGSNEQFF. The DNA of the CDR3 is TGTGCCAGCAGCTTAGTAGGGCTAGCGGGAGGGAGCAATGAGCAGTTCTTC.

The V call is TRBV14, the J call TRBJ1-1; TRBD1 matches 9 bases. The CDR3 covers 15 residues. Trimming cost V 6 bases and J 4 bases; bases outside gene matches: 9. The germline V gene encodes CDR1 SGHDN and CDR2 FVKESK. CDR3 sequence (DNA): TGTGCCAGCAGTAAACAGGGGGCGCTCGGCACTGAAGCTTTCTTT. It specifies CASSKQGALGTEAFF.

The chain has TRBV19 and TRBJ1-2; TRBD1 is a possible D gene (6 bases). The CDR3 contains 15 residues. Germline assignment: CDR1 LNHDA and CDR2 SQIVND (reference sequence). Trimming took off 10 bases at V and 5 bases at J, with 23 bases between the two ends. This CDR3 reads CATWEGGTLPYGYTF. The CDR3, as DNA: TGTGCCACCTGGGAGGGGGGGACCCTACCTTATGGCTACACCTTC.

The chain couples TRBV5-1 to TRBJ1-5; D may be TRBD1 (6 bases). Germline CDR1 is SGHRS and CDR2 is YFSETQ. This CDR3 is 13 amino acids long. V shed 5 bases and J shed 7 bases, with 13 bases lying between them. CDR3 amino acids: CASSTGPGQPQHF. CDR3 nucleotide sequence: TGCGCCAGCAGTACAGGGCCGGGGCAGCCCCAGCATTTT.

The count of this clone is one. The chain employs TRBV6-5 and TRBJ1-5; D is undetermined. The CDR3 has 13 amino acids. Germline assignment: CDR1 MNHEY and CDR2 SVGAGI. Trimming cost V 6 bases and J 2 bases, with 8 bases left between them. CDR3 sequence reads: CASSPTGNQPQHF. For the CDR3, the DNA is TGTGCCAGCAGCCCAACAGGCAATCAGCCCCAGCATTTT.

The chain is built from TRBV9 and TRBJ2-3; TRBD2 agrees at 10 bases. CDR3 length: 16 residues. Trimming cost V 8 bases and J 1 base; bases outside gene matches: 10. CDR1 and CDR2 (germline): SGDLS, YYNGEE. CDR3 DNA sequence: TGTGCCAGTCAGCCTAGCGGGGGTTTAGGCACAGATACGCAGTATTTT. The encoded protein is CASQPSGGLGTDTQYF.

The chain carries TRBV2 and TRBJ2-3; TRBD1 might be the D (6 bases). CDR1 and CDR2 from the germline V gene are SNHLY and FYNNEI. The CDR3 is 16 residues long. Deletions cut 1 base from V and 0 bases from J, with 11 bases between. CDR3 nucleotide sequence: TGTGCCAGCAGTGAAGGGGGCAGGGGTAGCACAGATACGCAGTATTTT. Translating gives CASSEGGRGSTDTQYF.

The chain links TRBV6-1 to TRBJ2-7; TRBD1 agrees at 9 bases. The CDR3 covers 16 residues. With 4 bases clipped from V and 7 bases from J, the junction kept 14 bases outside the gene matches. The germline gives CDR1 MNHNS, CDR2 SASEGT. The CDR3 here is CASSGAAGTGMREQYF. The CDR3 DNA is TGTGCCAGCAGTGGTGCCGCCGGGACAGGGATGAGGGAGCAGTACTTC.

The chain is built from TRBV7-2 and TRBJ2-2, with no clear D. V lost 7 bases to trimming and J lost 3 bases, with 15 bases between them. The germline V gene encodes CDR1 SGHTA and CDR2 FQGNSA. This CDR3 has 15 residues. The CDR3: CASKAVAGDTGELFF. The CDR3 bases are TGTGCCAGCAAAGCTGTGGCTGGAGACACCGGGGAGCTGTTTTTT.

The V and J genes are TRBV19 and TRBJ2-3, with D hard to call. The CDR3 runs 13 residues. Trimming took off 5 bases at V and 1 base at J, with 7 bases between the two ends. CDR1 is LNHDA and CDR2 is SQIVND in the germline V gene (reference sequence). The CDR3 nucleotides read TGTGCCAGTAGTGAAGAGGGCACAGATACGCAGTATTTT. It specifies CASSEEGTDTQYF.

Turning to this clone: Within the sample, other DNA sequences also encode this same CDR3. The chain has TRBV5-6 and TRBJ1-2; D is unresolved. The CDR3 is 11 residues long. Deletions cut 3 bases from V and 4 bases from J, with 4 bases between. Germline V gene data show CDR1 as SGHDT and CDR2 as YYEEEE. The CDR3 DNA is TGTGCCAGCAGCTCCTCCTATGGCTACACCTTC. This translates into CASSSSYGYTF.

The chain employs TRBV7-6 and TRBJ2-2; D unclear. Germline V gene data show CDR1 as SGHVS and CDR2 as FNYEAQ. The CDR3 extends over 16 amino acids. V was shortened by 2 bases and J by 2 bases, with 12 bases between the two germline ends. CDR3 amino acids: CASSLLVAPNTGELFF. The CDR3 DNA sequence: TGTGCCAGCAGCTTACTAGTAGCACCTAACACCGGGGAGCTGTTTTTT.

The chain has TRBV7-8 and TRBJ2-5; 9 nucleotides line up with TRBD1. Germline V gives CDR1 SGHVS, CDR2 FQNEAQ. This CDR3 region has 16 residues. Trimming cost V 2 bases and J 2 bases; bases outside gene matches: 6. The CDR3 here is CASSLIGQGWQETQYF. CDR3 in DNA: TGTGCCAGCAGCTTAATTGGACAGGGGTGGCAAGAGACCCAGTACTTC.

This chain connects TRBV13 to TRBJ1-1; perhaps TRBD1 as D (6 bases). Germline V gene data show CDR1 as PRHDT and CDR2 as FYEKMQ (reference sequence). The CDR3 loop spans 14 amino acids. Between the trimmed V and J ends, which lost 5 bases and 8 bases, there was a span of 18 bases. The CDR3 is CASSPRDTLGEAFF. The CDR3 DNA reads as TGTGCCAGCAGCCCCCGGGACACCCTAGGGGAAGCTTTCTTT.

V gene TRBV18 combines with J gene TRBJ1-1, with 8 bases fitting TRBD1. Germline CDR1 KGHSH, CDR2 LQKENI. The CDR3 has 15 amino acids. Trimming cost V 5 bases and J 10 bases; bases outside gene matches: 15. CDR3 nucleotide sequence: TGTGCCAGCTCAGGTCAAGGCGCAGGGGGCGAACGAGCTTTCTTT. Protein sequence: CASSGQGAGGERAFF.

A remark on this clone: Its ends do not fully match the called genes, so a read error is possible. The rearrangement links TRBV28 to TRBJ2-1; D remains ambiguous. CDR3 length: 15 residues. Germline V gene sequence: CDR1 MDHEN, CDR2 SYDVKM. This chain's CDR3 is CASSLTESAYDEQFF. The CDR3 bases are TGTGCCAGCAGCCTCACCGAATCCGCCTACGATGAGCAGTTCTTC. The whole variable domain, filled in from reference TRBV28 and TRBJ2-1, reads DVKVTQSSRYLVKRTGEKVFLECVQDMDHENMFWYRQDPGLGLRLIYFSYDVKMKEKGDIPEGYSVSREKKERFSLILESASTNQTSMYLCASSLTESAYDEQFFGPGTRLTVL.

The chain carries TRBV7-8 and TRBJ2-4; the match to TRBD1 covers 7 bases. V dropped 3 bases and J dropped 0; count of bases not matched to a gene: 17. This CDR3 is 20 amino acids long. The germline V gene has CDR1 SGHVS and CDR2 FQNEAQ. In DNA form, the CDR3 reads TGTGCCAGCAGCTTCGCTCCGTCGGGGACAGATTTACTAGCCAAAAACATTCAGTACTTC. Translated: CASSFAPSGTDLLAKNIQYF. Complete variable domain (other parts from reference TRBV7-8 and TRBJ2-4): GAGVSQSPRYKVAKRGQDVALRCDPISGHVSLFWYQQALGQGPEFLTYFQNEAQLDKSGLPSDRFFAERPEGSVSTLKIQRTQQEDSAVYLCASSFAPSGTDLLAKNIQYFGAGTRLSVL.

The CDR3 protein is CASSLNRDYLDTGELFF. CDR3 nucleotide sequence: TGTGCCAGCAGCCTTAACCGGGACTACCTCGACACCGGGGAGCTGTTTTTT. The chain is built from TRBV3-1 (or the pseudogene TRBV3-2) and TRBJ2-2; TRBD2 aligns across 7 bases. Germline V gene sequence: CDR1 LGHDT, CDR2 YNNKEL (reference sequence). Trimming removed 4 bases from V and 3 bases from J; junction bases left unmatched: 11. The CDR3 sequence is 17 residues long.

The chain couples TRBV6-5 to TRBJ2-5; 9 bases agree with TRBD2. The CDR3 has 14 residues. Trimming took 5 bases from V and 4 from J; bases not matched to a gene: 5. The germline V gene encodes CDR1 MNHEY and CDR2 SVGAGI. CDR3 residues: CASSPGTSSETQYF. The DNA of the CDR3 is TGTGCCAGCAGTCCCGGGACTAGCTCAGAGACCCAGTACTTC.

The rearrangement links TRBV5-6 to TRBJ2-7; D is ambiguous. Germline CDR1 is SGHDT and CDR2 is YYEEEE. The CDR3 spans 11 residues. V dropped 4 bases and J dropped 4 bases, with 6 bases sitting between them. CDR3 residues: CASSHTYEQYF. As DNA, the CDR3 is TGTGCCAGCAGCCATACTTACGAGCAGTACTTC.